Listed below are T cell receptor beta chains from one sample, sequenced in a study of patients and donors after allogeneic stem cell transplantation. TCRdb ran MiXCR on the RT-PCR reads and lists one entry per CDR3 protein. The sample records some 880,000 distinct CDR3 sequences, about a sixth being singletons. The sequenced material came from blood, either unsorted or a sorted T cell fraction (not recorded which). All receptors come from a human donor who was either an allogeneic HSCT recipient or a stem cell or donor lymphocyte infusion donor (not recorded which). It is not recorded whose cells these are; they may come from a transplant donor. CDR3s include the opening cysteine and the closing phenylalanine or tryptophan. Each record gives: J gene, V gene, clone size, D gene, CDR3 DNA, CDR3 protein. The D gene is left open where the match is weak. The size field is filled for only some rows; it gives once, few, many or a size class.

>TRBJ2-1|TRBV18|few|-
TGTGCCAGCTCATCGGGACAAAGAATCACCTACAATGAGCAGTTCTTC
CASSSGQRITYNEQFF
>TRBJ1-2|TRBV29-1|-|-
TGCAGCGTTGGACTTCGAGATGGCTACACCTTC
CSVGLRDGYTF
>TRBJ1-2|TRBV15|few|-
TGTGCCACCAGCAGTTATACCGGGGCCCGAGTCCGTCGTGGCTACACCTTC
CATSSYTGARVRRGYTF
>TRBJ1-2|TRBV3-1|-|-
TGTGCCAGCAGCCAAGGATATCTCAACACCTTC
CASSQGYLNTF
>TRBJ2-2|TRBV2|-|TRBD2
TGTGCCAGCAGGGGACTAGCGGGCTTCACCGGGGAGCTGTTTTTT
CASRGLAGFTGELFF
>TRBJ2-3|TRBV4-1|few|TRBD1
TGCGCCAGCAGCCAAGACCTCGAAGACAGGGGGACAGATACGCAGTATTTT
CASSQDLEDRGTDTQYF
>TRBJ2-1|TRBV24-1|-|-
TGTGCCACCAGTGACTCCGACAGGTCCTCGTACAATGAGCAGTTCTTC
CATSDSDRSSYNEQFF
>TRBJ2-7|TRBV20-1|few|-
TGCAGTGCTAGACCTACAGGGCCGAACTCCTACGAGCAGTACTTC
CSARPTGPNSYEQYF
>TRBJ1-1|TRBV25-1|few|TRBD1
TGTGCCAGCAGTGTAGTTGACGACAGGGGAGCTTTCTTT
CASSVVDDRGAFF
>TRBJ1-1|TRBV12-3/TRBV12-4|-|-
TGTGCCAGCAGACCACCGGGACATAGGAACACTGAAGCTTTCTTT
CASRPPGHRNTEAFF
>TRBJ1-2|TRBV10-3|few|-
TGTGCCACAGGGTCCGGGGAAGGCTACACCTTC
CATGSGEGYTF
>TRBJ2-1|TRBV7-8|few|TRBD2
TGTGCCAGCAGCCAAGGGACTAGCGGGCTAGGTGAGCAGTTCTTC
CASSQGTSGLGEQFF
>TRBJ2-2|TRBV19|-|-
TGTGCCAGTACAACCGGGCGAAACACCGGGGAGCTGTTTTTT
CASTTGRNTGELFF
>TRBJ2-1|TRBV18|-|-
TGTGCCAGCTCACCAGTAGAGGCAGCGTACAATGAGCAGTTCTTC
CASSPVEAAYNEQFF
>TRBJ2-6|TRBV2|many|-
TGTGCCAGCAGTGAGGGGTTCTCTGGGGCCAACGTCCTGACTTTC
CASSEGFSGANVLTF
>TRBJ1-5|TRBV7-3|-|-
TGTGCCAGCAGCCTTACTCGGGACCCCAGCGGCAATCAGCCCCAGCATTTT
CASSLTRDPSGNQPQHF
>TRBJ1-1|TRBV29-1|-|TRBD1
TGCAGCGTTGAAGATCTGGAACCGGGACAGGGATTTGGTGAAGCTTTCTTT
CSVEDLEPGQGFGEAFF
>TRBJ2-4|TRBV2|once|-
TGTGCCAGCAGCACGGACTGGAAAAACATTCAGTACTTC
CASSTDWKNIQYF
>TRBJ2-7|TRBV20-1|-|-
TGCAGTGCTGGGTTTGAGACCTACGAGCAGTACTTC
CSAGFETYEQYF
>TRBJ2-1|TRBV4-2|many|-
TGTGCCAGCAGCCAAGATAAACATGAGCAGTTCTTC
CASSQDKHEQFF
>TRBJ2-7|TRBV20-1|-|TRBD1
TGCAGTGCTACCGGGACAGGTTCCCCCTACGAGCAGTACTTC
CSATGTGSPYEQYF
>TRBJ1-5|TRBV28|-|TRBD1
TGTGCCAGCGTAACCAACATCGGACAGGCCTCGGGCAATCAGCCCCAGCATTTT
CASVTNIGQASGNQPQHF
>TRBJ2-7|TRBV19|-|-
TGTGCCAGTAGTATAGTAGGTTGGAATTACGAGCAGTACTTC
CASSIVGWNYEQYF
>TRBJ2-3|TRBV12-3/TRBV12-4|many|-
TGTGCCAGCAGCTACGCGCTGGCGGGTCCAACAGATACGCAGTATTTT
CASSYALAGPTDTQYF